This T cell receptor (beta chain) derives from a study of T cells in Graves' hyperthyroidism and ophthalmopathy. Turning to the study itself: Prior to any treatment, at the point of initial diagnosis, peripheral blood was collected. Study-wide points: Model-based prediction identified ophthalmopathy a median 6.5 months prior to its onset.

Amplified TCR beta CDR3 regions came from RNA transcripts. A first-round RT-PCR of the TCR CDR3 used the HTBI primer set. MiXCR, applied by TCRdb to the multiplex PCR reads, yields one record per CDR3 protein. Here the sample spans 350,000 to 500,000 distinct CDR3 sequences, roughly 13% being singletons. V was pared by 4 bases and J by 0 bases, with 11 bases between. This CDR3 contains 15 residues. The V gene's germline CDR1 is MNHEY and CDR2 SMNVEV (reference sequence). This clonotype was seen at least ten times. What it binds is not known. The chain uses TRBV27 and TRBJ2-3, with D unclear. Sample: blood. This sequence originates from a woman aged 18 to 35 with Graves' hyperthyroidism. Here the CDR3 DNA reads TGTGCCAGCAGTTCGGACGATACTAGCACAGATACGCAGTATTTT. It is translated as CASSSDDTSTDTQYF.